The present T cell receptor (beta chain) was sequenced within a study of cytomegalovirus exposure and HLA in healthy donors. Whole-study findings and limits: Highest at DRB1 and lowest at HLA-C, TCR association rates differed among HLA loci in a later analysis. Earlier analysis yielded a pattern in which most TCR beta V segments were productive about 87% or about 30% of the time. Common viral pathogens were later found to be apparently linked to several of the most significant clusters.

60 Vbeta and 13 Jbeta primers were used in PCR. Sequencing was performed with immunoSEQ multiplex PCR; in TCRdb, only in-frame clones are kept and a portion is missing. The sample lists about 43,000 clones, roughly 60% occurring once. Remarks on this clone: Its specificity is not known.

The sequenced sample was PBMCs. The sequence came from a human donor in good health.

This CDR3 reads CASSQDGSRASGNTIYF. The CDR3 DNA is TGCGCCAGCAGCCAAGATGGGTCCAGGGCCTCTGGAAACACCATATATTTT. The chain employs TRBV4-3 and TRBJ1-3; TRBD1 is a possible D gene (5 bases). The CDR3 is 17 residues long. V lost 0 bases to trimming and J lost 0 bases, with 12 bases between them. Germline CDR1 is LGHNA and CDR2 is YSLEER.